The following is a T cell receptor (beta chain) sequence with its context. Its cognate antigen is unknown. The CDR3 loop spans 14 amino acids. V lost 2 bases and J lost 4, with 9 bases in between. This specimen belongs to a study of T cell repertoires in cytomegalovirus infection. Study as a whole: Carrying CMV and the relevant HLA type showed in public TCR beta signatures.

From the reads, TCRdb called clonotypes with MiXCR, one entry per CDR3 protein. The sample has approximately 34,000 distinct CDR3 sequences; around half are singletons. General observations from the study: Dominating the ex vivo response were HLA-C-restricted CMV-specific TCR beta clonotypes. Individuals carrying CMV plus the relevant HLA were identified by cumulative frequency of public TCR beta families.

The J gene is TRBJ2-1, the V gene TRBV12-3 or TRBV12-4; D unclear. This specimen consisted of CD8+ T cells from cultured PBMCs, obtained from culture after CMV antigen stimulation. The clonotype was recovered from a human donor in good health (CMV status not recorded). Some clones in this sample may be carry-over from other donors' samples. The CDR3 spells CASSLMDGYNEQFF. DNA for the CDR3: TGTGCCAGCAGTTTAATGGACGGGTACAATGAGCAGTTCTTC.